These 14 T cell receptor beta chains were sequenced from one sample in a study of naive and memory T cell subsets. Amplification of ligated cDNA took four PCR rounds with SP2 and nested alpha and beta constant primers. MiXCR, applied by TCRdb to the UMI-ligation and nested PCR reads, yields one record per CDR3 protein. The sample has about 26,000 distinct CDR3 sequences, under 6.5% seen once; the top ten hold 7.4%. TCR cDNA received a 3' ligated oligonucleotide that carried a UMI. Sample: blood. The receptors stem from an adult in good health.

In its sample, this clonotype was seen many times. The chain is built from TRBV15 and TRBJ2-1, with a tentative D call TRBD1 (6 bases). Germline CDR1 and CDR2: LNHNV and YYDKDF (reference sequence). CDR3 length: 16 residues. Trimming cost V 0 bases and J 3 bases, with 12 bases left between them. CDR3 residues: CATSRDLAGVYNEQFF. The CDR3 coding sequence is TGTGCCACCAGCAGAGATCTCGCAGGGGTCTACAATGAGCAGTTCTTC.

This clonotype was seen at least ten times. The CDR3 bases are TGTGCCAGCACTCCTGAGCCGGGGAACTATGGCTACACCTTC. Translated, it gives CASTPEPGNYGYTF. This chain uses TRBV6-4 with TRBJ1-2; the D is unclear. CDR3 length: 14 amino acids. V was cut by 7 bases and J by 2 bases, with 14 bases left in between. CDR1 MRHNA and CDR2 SNTAGT come from the germline V gene.

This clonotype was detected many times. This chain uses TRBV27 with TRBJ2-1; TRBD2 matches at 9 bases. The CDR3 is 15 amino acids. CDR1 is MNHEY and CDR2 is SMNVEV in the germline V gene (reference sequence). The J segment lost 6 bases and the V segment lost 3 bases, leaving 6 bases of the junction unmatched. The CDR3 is CASSLGSSGVNEQFF. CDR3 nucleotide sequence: TGTGCCAGCAGTTTGGGTTCTAGCGGGGTCAATGAGCAGTTCTTC.

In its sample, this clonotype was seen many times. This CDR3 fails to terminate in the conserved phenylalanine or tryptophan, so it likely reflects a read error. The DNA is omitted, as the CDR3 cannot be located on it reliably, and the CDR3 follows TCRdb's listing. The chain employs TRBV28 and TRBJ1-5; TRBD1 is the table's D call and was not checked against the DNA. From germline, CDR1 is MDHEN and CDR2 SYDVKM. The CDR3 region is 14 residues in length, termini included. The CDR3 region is CASSPRAPGPHLAL.

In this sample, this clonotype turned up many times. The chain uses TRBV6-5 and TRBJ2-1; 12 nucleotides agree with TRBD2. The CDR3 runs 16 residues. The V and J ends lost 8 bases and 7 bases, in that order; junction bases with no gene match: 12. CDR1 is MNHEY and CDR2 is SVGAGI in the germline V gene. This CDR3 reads CASSTLTSGSRNEQFF. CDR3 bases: TGTGCCAGCTCGACCCTGACTAGCGGGAGTAGAAATGAGCAGTTCTTC.

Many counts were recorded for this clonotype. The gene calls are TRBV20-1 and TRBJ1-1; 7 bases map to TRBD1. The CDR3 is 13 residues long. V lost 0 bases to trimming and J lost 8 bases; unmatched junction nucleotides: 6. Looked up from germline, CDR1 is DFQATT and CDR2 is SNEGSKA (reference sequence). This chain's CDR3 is CSARESGTVEAFF. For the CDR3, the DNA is TGCAGTGCTAGAGAGTCCGGGACAGTAGAAGCTTTCTTT.

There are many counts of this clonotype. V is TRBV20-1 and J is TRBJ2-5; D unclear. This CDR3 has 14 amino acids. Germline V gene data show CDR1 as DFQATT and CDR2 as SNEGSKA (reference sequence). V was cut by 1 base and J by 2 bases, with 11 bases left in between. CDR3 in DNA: TGCAGTGCTAGAGTTTCAACTTTTCAAGAGACCCAGTACTTC. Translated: CSARVSTFQETQYF.

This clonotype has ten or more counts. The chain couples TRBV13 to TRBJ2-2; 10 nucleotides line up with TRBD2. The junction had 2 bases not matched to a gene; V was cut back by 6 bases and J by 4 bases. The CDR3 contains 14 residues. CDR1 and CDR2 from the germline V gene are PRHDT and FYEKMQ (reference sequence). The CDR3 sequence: CASRAGGLTGELFF. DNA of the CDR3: TGTGCCAGCAGAGCGGGAGGGCTCACCGGGGAGCTGTTTTTT.

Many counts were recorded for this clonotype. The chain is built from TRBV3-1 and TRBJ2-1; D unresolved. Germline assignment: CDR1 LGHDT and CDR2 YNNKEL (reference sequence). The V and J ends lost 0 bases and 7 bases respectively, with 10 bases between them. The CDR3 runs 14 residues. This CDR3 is CASSQDAVTNEQFF. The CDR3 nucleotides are TGTGCCAGCAGCCAAGATGCGGTTACGAATGAGCAGTTCTTC.

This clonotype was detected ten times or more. The CDR3 sequence: CSARDVSSYNEQFF. For the CDR3, the DNA is TGCAGTGCTAGAGATGTTAGCTCCTACAATGAGCAGTTCTTC. The chain has TRBV20-1 and TRBJ2-1; D gene ambiguous. Germline assignment: CDR1 DFQATT and CDR2 SNEGSKA (reference sequence). V was pared by 0 bases and J by 0 bases, with 6 bases between. The CDR3 is 14 residues long.

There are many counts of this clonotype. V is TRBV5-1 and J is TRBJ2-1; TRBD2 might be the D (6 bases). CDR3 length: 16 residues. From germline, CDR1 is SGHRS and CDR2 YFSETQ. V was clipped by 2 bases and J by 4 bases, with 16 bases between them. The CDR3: CASSFPLLAEYNEQFF. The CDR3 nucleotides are TGCGCCAGCAGCTTTCCCTTACTAGCAGAATACAATGAGCAGTTCTTC.

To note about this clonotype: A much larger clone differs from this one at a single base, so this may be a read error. CDR3 sequence reads: CARSLAIGQGAYEQYF. CDR3 bases: TGTGCCAGAAGCTTAGCTATAGGACAGGGGGCCTACGAGCAGTACTTC. The chain carries TRBV7-9 and TRBJ2-7; 10 bases map to TRBD1. The V gene's germline CDR1 is SEHNR and CDR2 FQNEAQ (reference sequence). CDR3 size: 16 residues.

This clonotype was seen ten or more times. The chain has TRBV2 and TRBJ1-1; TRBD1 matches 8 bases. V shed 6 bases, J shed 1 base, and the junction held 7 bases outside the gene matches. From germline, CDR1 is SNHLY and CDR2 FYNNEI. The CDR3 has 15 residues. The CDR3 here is CASREGTGPNTEAFF. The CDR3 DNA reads TGTGCCAGCAGAGAGGGGACAGGCCCGAACACTGAAGCTTTCTTT. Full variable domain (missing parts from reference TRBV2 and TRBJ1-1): EPEVTQTPSHQVTQMGQEVILRCVPISNHLYFYWYRQILGQKVEFLVSFYNNEISEKSEIFDDQFSVERPDGSNFTLKIRSTKLEDSAMYFCASREGTGPNTEAFFGQGTRLTVV.

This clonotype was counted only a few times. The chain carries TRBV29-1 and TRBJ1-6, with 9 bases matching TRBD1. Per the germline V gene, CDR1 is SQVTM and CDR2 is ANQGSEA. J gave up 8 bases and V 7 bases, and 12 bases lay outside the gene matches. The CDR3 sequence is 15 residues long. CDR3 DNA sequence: TGCAGCGCCCGAGAGTACCGGGACAGGGATTCACCCCTCCACTTT. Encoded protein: CSAREYRDRDSPLHF.